These 32 T cell receptor beta chains were sequenced from one sample in a study of graft-versus-host responses after intestinal transplantation. Here immunoSEQ multiplex PCR was the method, and the copy in TCRdb shows in-frame clones only, minus some. The sample consists of more than 85,000 clones, roughly 80% of them appearing once. Their recognized antigens are unknown. The sample here was unstimulated CD4+ T cells sorted from spleen or lymph node cells, taken before intestinal transplant. These receptors were collected from a human donor who received an intestinal transplant.

The CDR3: CASSRGTGNNQPQHF. As DNA, the CDR3 is TGTGCCAGCAGTCGGGGGACAGGAAACAATCAGCCCCAGCATTTT. J is TRBJ1-5 and V is TRBV6-6; 8 positions agree with TRBD1. Germline V gene lookup returns CDR1 MNHNY and CDR2 SVGAGI (reference sequence). CDR3 size: 15 residues. With V trimmed by 5 bases and J by 3 bases, 6 bases remained unmatched.

V and J are TRBV5-1 and TRBJ2-7; D remains unclear. V was pared by 0 bases and J by 0 bases, with 7 bases between. Germline loops: CDR1 SGHRS, CDR2 YFSETQ. This CDR3 is built from 14 residues. The CDR3 coding sequence is TGCGCCAGCAGCTTGGGACACCTCTCCTACGAGCAGTACTTC. Its translation is CASSLGHLSYEQYF. The variable domain in full, completed from reference TRBV5-1 and TRBJ2-7, reads KAGVTQTPRYLIKTRGQQVTLSCSPISGHRSVSWYQQTPGQGLQFLFEYFSETQRNKGNFPGRFSGRQFSNSRSEMNVSTLELGDSALYLCASSLGHLSYEQYFGPGTRLTVT.

The table lists this clone with a count of one. This chain joins TRBV16 and TRBJ2-5; 7 bases map to TRBD2. The CDR3 runs 13 residues. Trimming cost V 6 bases and J 6 bases; bases outside gene matches: 7. Germline-derived CDR1 and CDR2 are KGHSY and FQNENV. The CDR3 nucleotides are TGTGCCAGCAGTGACTACGGGGGGAAGACCCAGTACTTC. Translated, it gives CASSDYGGKTQYF.

The rearrangement links TRBV7-9 to TRBJ2-7; D is ambiguous. The CDR3 covers 14 residues. Trimming took 5 bases from V and 2 from J, leaving 13 bases between them. CDR1 and CDR2 (germline): SEHNR, FQNEAQ (reference sequence). The CDR3 reads CASSREAIAYEQYF. CDR3 in DNA: TGTGCCAGCAGCCGTGAGGCGATAGCCTACGAGCAGTACTTC.

The CDR3 sequence is CASSKPGTGNTEAFF. The CDR3 DNA reads TGTGCCAGCAGCAAGCCCGGGACAGGGAACACTGAAGCTTTCTTT. The V call is TRBV5-4, the J call TRBJ1-1; 8 bases line up with TRBD1. Germline CDR1 is SGHNT and CDR2 is YYREEE (reference sequence). The ends lost 4 bases at V and 1 base at J; junction bases unmatched: 6. This CDR3 is built from 15 residues.

The V call is TRBV7-9, the J call TRBJ2-7, with 8 bases fitting TRBD1. This CDR3 contains 16 residues. The V segment lost 2 bases and the J segment 3 bases; nucleotides outside the gene matches: 9. CDR1 is SEHNR and CDR2 is FQNEAQ in the germline V gene (reference sequence). The CDR3 DNA reads TGTGCCAGCAGCTTAATAGGGACAGGACGTCTCTACGAGCAGTACTTC. Protein sequence: CASSLIGTGRLYEQYF.

DNA for the CDR3: TGTGCCAGCAGACGTCCCGGGGGCACAGATACGCAGTATTTT. It translates to CASRRPGGTDTQYF. The chain uses TRBV28 and TRBJ2-3; D might be TRBD2 (5 bases). CDR1 is MDHEN and CDR2 is SYDVKM in the germline V gene. This CDR3 spans 14 amino acids. Trimming took 6 bases from V and 1 from J, leaving 11 bases between them.

This chain connects TRBV20-1 to TRBJ2-1; D perhaps matches TRBD2 (6 bases). CDR1 DFQATT and CDR2 SNEGSKA come from the germline V gene (reference sequence). This CDR3 spans 11 amino acids. V dropped 3 bases and J dropped 6 bases, with 6 bases sitting between them. The DNA of the CDR3 is TGCAGTGCTAGGGGAGGCAATGAGCAGTTCTTC. Amino acids: CSARGGNEQFF.

The chain recombines TRBV30 with TRBJ1-4, with 7 bases matching TRBD1. V lost 0 bases to trimming and J lost 8 bases; unmatched junction nucleotides: 6. The CDR3 length is 14 residues. Germline V lookup: CDR1 GTSNPN, CDR2 SVGIG (reference sequence). The CDR3 here is CAWSVLPRGEKLFF. In DNA form, the CDR3 reads TGTGCCTGGAGTGTATTGCCCAGGGGGGAAAAACTGTTTTTT.

V gene TRBV9 combines with J gene TRBJ1-2; D remains unclear. V gave up 4 bases and J gave up 0 bases, with 13 bases separating them. The CDR3 totals 15 residues. The germline V gene encodes CDR1 SGDLS and CDR2 YYNGEE. Here the CDR3 reads CASSPLSLTNYGYTF. The CDR3 nucleotides are TGTGCCAGCAGCCCCCTTAGTCTGACTAACTATGGCTACACCTTC.

This clone has just a few counts. This CDR3 is also generated by other DNA sequences in the sample. The chain combines TRBV5-1 with TRBJ2-3; 10 bases fit TRBD1. J gave up 5 bases and V 4 bases, and 4 bases lay outside the gene matches. This CDR3 region has 14 residues. Germline loops: CDR1 SGHRS, CDR2 YFSETQ. CDR3 bases: TGCGCCAGCAGCACGGACAGGGGGGGAGATACGCAGTATTTT. Translation: CASSTDRGGDTQYF.

CDR3 in DNA: TGTGCCTGGTGTCAGGGTCTAAGCTCTGGAAACACCATATATTTT. Its protein product is CAWCQGLSSGNTIYF. The V call is TRBV30, the J call TRBJ1-3, with a tentative D call TRBD1 (5 bases). The germline V gene encodes CDR1 GTSNPN and CDR2 SVGIG (reference sequence). With 5 bases removed from V and 0 bases from J, the gap between germline ends came to 14 bases. This CDR3 is 15 amino acids long.

The rearrangement uses TRBV28 and TRBJ1-2; D might be TRBD1 (5 bases). CDR3 length equals 14 residues. V lost 6 bases and J 4 bases, leaving 15 bases between the germline ends. CDR1 and CDR2 (germline): MDHEN, SYDVKM. The CDR3 nucleotides are TGTGCCAGCAGCACTTCAGGGAACGTCTATGGCTACACCTTC. It is translated as CASSTSGNVYGYTF.

The chain links TRBV14 to TRBJ2-1; D is unresolved. CDR1 is SGHDN and CDR2 is FVKESK in the germline V gene. The CDR3 consists of 11 residues. V lost 4 bases to trimming and J lost 6 bases, with 4 bases between them. CDR3 loop: CASSLVNEQFF. In DNA form, the CDR3 reads TGTGCCAGCAGCCTAGTCAATGAGCAGTTCTTC.

CDR3 loop: CASSQGASEQYF. The CDR3 nucleotides read TGTGCCAGCTCCCAAGGGGCTTCCGAGCAGTACTTC. The rearrangement links TRBV18 to TRBJ2-7; a possible D gene is TRBD1 (5 bases). Trimming shortened V by 6 bases and J by 6 bases, and 12 bases separated the two germline ends. The length of the CDR3 is 12 residues. The germline V gene encodes CDR1 KGHSH and CDR2 LQKENI.

The CDR3 DNA reads TGTGCCAGCAGCCGAGATCAGGCGGGGGAGTTCTTC. Translated, it gives CASSRDQAGEFF. The V and J genes are TRBV7-2 and TRBJ2-1, with 7 bases identical to TRBD2. V gave up 5 bases and J gave up 14 bases; unmatched junction bases: 9. The CDR3 spans 12 residues. Germline V gene sequence: CDR1 SGHTA, CDR2 FQGNSA.

J is TRBJ2-5 and V is TRBV6-6; D is uncertain. Germline V lookup: CDR1 MNHNY, CDR2 SVGAGI (reference sequence). V was clipped by 5 bases and J by 2 bases, with 12 bases between them. This CDR3 contains 14 residues. CDR3 DNA: TGTGCCAGCAGTCGGAGCACAATTCAAGAGACCCAGTACTTC. It is translated as CASSRSTIQETQYF.

As DNA, the CDR3 is TGTGCCAGCAGTTTATCGGGGGGAACTGATGGCTACACCTTC. Translating gives CASSLSGGTDGYTF. The chain has TRBV28 and TRBJ1-2; weak D call: TRBD1 (5 bases). Trimming left V 1 base short and J 6 bases short, with 12 bases between. Germline lookup yields CDR1 MDHEN and CDR2 SYDVKM. The CDR3 is 14 amino acids.

This clone was observed a single time. The chain joins TRBV19 to TRBJ1-4; a possible D gene is TRBD1 (6 bases). The CDR3 spans 14 residues. In germline, CDR1 is LNHDA, CDR2 SQIVND (reference sequence). V was clipped by 4 bases and J by 7 bases, with 13 bases between them. The CDR3 nucleotides are TGTGCCAGTAGTACACAGGGTTGGGGTGAAAAACTGTTTTTT. Translating gives CASSTQGWGEKLFF.

The gene calls are TRBV28 and TRBJ2-2; D remains unclear. This CDR3 has 12 amino acids. CDR1 is MDHEN, CDR2 SYDVKM, per germline. Trimming shortened V by 8 bases and J by 2 bases, and 6 bases separated the two germline ends. DNA for the CDR3: TGTGCCAGCGACTCAAACACCGGGGAGCTGTTTTTT. It specifies CASDSNTGELFF.

The V gene is TRBV19, the J gene TRBJ2-2, with 7 bases lining up with TRBD1. The CDR3 totals 12 residues. The V gene end was trimmed by 11 bases and the J gene end by 6 bases; junction bases not matched to a gene: 6. Germline-derived CDR1 and CDR2 are LNHDA and SQIVND (reference sequence). The CDR3 sequence: CAGGQWAGELFF. The CDR3 DNA follows: TGTGCCGGGGGACAGTGGGCCGGGGAGCTGTTTTTT.

This clone has just one count. The chain is built from TRBV7-9 and TRBJ2-7; tentative D call: TRBD2 (5 bases). There are 14 residues in the CDR3. Germline V gene data show CDR1 as SEHNR and CDR2 as FQNEAQ (reference sequence). Deletions cut 6 bases from V and 0 bases from J, with 12 bases between. CDR3 in amino acids: CASSSAGDSYEQYF. For the CDR3, the DNA is TGTGCCAGCAGTTCGGCCGGGGACTCCTACGAGCAGTACTTC.

This chain joins TRBV6-6 and TRBJ1-4; D is possibly TRBD1 (5 bases). The CDR3 consists of 16 residues. The germline gives CDR1 MNHNY, CDR2 SVGAGI (reference sequence). The germline V and J ends were trimmed by 6 bases and 0 bases, with 14 bases remaining between them. Here the CDR3 DNA reads TGTGCCAGCAGGACGGGGGTCTTTCCAACTAATGAAAAACTGTTTTTT. Translated, it gives CASRTGVFPTNEKLFF.

V is TRBV5-4 and J is TRBJ2-2; 8 bases align to TRBD1. V trimming: 4 bases; J trimming: 5 bases; junction bases outside the gene matches: 10. The CDR3 has 16 amino acids. CDR1 and CDR2 (germline): SGHNT, YYREEE (reference sequence). This chain's CDR3 is CASSRKPGGYTGELFF. The CDR3, as DNA: TGTGCCAGCAGCCGGAAACCAGGGGGCTATACCGGGGAGCTGTTTTTT.

This rearrangement joins TRBV5-4 to TRBJ2-2, with D unclear. V lost 0 bases and J lost 6, with 9 bases in between. This CDR3 spans 14 amino acids. The germline V gene encodes CDR1 SGHNT and CDR2 YYREEE (reference sequence). CDR3 in DNA: TGTGCCAGCAGCTTGGATTCCTCGGCCGGGGAGCTGTTTTTT. Translating gives CASSLDSSAGELFF.

This sequence joins TRBV2 and TRBJ2-2, with 7 positions matching TRBD2. CDR3 size: 14 residues. Germline V gives CDR1 SNHLY, CDR2 FYNNEI. Trimming removed 7 bases from V and 5 bases from J; junction bases left unmatched: 7. The CDR3 DNA follows: TGTGCCAGCAAGAGGGCTAGCGGAACCGGGGAGCTGTTTTTT. Its protein product is CASKRASGTGELFF.

A few counts support this clone. V usage is TRBV6-6 and J usage is TRBJ2-3; 7 positions agree with TRBD1. The germline CDR1 and CDR2 sequences are MNHNY and SVGAGI (reference sequence). The CDR3 totals 15 residues. Unmatched junction bases numbered 6, after V lost 4 bases and J lost 2 bases. The CDR3 DNA sequence: TGTGCCAGCAGTTCACGGGACAGCAACACAGATACGCAGTATTTT. It yields the protein CASSSRDSNTDTQYF.

This clone appeared a single time. Mismatch with germline at one junction end may stem from a read error. This rearrangement joins TRBV15 to TRBJ1-5, with 7 nucleotides matching TRBD1. The CDR3 has 15 residues. CDR1 and CDR2 from the germline V gene are LNHNV and YYDKDF (reference sequence). This CDR3 reads CATSREGQSNQPQHF. The CDR3 DNA reads TGTGCCACCAGCCGAGAGGGACAGTCGAATCAGCCCCAGCATTTT.

This chain connects TRBV18 to TRBJ1-2, with TRBD1 matching over 12 bases. This CDR3 contains 16 residues. CDR1 and CDR2 (germline): KGHSH, LQKENI. The trim removed 6 bases at V and 7 bases at J, leaving 12 bases unmatched. The CDR3 bases are TGTGCCAGCTCCCAACTACCGGGACAGGGGGCGGTTGGCTACACCTTC. It specifies CASSQLPGQGAVGYTF. Filled out from reference TRBV18 and TRBJ1-2, the complete variable domain reads NAGVMQNPRHLVRRRGQEARLRCSPMKGHSHVYWYRQLPEEGLKFMVYLQKENIIDESGMPKERFSAEFPKEGPSILRIQQVVRGDSAAYFCASSQLPGQGAVGYTFGSGTRLTVV.

This sequence joins TRBV19 and TRBJ1-2; D remains unclear. Germline loops: CDR1 LNHDA, CDR2 SQIVND (reference sequence). There are 11 residues in the CDR3. The germline V and J ends were trimmed by 5 bases and 8 bases, with 9 bases remaining between them. The CDR3 spells CASSRGWGYTF. Here the CDR3 DNA reads TGTGCCAGTAGTCGGGGTTGGGGCTACACCTTC.

Comments on this clone: One end of the junction does not line up with germline, which may come from a read error. This sequence joins TRBV5-1 and TRBJ2-3, with D possibly TRBD1 on 5 matching bases. The length of the CDR3 is 18 residues. Germline CDR1 reads SGHRS; CDR2 reads YFSETQ. The CDR3 region has the DNA TGCGCCAGCAGCTTAGGGGCAGCCGACCCCTTAAGTACAGATACGCAGTGTTTT. Amino acids: CASSLGAADPLSTDTQCF.

The gene calls are TRBV5-4 and TRBJ1-4, with D possibly matching TRBD1 (6 bases). This CDR3 has 15 residues. Per germline, CDR1 SGHNT and CDR2 YYREEE (reference sequence). The V end lost 4 bases, the J end lost 12 bases, and 22 bases lay between the germline ends. CDR3 DNA: TGTGCCAGCAGCGCTACCGGCCAGGGGAATCCAGAACTGTTTTTT. This translates into CASSATGQGNPELFF.